This paragraph reports one T cell receptor (beta chain). Its antigen is undetermined. This CDR3 comprises 17 residues. Germline CDR1 is SGHRS and CDR2 is YFSETQ. Germline trimming cut 4 bases from V and 1 base from J; bases unmatched to any gene: 10. This specimen belongs to a study of CD8 T cells in ankylosing spondylitis. Overall study findings and caveats: Characteristic, it appeared, of ankylosing spondylitis blood was a TCR beta motif of fewer than 10 highly homologous variants. Disease-linked clones bore a CD8+ phenotype and were relatively rare in peripheral blood. Researchers reportedly found disease-linked clones significantly enriched in matched ankylosing spondylitis synovial fluid.

As the method for making TCR beta libraries, quantitative 5'-RACE with molecular barcodes was used. TCRdb fed the 5' RACE reads into MiXCR, producing one record per CDR3 protein. The data contain some 120,000 distinct CDR3 sequences, roughly an eighth of them singletons. The clonotype comes from a female donor with ankylosing spondylitis or in good health (not recorded which). The sample comprised blood, either unsorted or a sorted T cell fraction (not recorded which). V usage is TRBV5-1 and J usage is TRBJ2-7; 11 bases align to TRBD2. CDR3 nucleotides: TGCGCCAGCAGCACCGGGACTAGCGGTTTTCTATCCTACGAGCAGTACTTC. Its translation is CASSTGTSGFLSYEQYF.